The 11 T cell receptor beta chains below all came from one sample that was sequenced in a study of T cell responses to AZD1222 COVID-19 vaccine. Data came from immunoSEQ multiplex PCR; TCRdb stores just in-frame clones and leaves some out. The top ten clones hold less than 6.5% of a sample with 160,000 or so clones, roughly 90% of them seen once. The sequencing used peripheral blood, collected on day 0 of AZD1222 vaccination. All receptors derive from an adult in good health.

The chain uses TRBV14 and TRBJ2-7; no reliable D call. Germline CDR1 and CDR2: SGHDN and FVKESK. The CDR3 is 13 amino acids. V was pared by 0 bases and J by 7 bases, with 10 bases between. CDR3 residues: CASSQERVREQYF. The CDR3 DNA reads as TGTGCCAGCAGCCAAGAAAGAGTGCGTGAGCAGTACTTC.

This chain connects TRBV13 to TRBJ2-5, with D possibly matching TRBD1 (5 bases). The CDR3 covers 11 residues. Looked up from germline, CDR1 is PRHDT and CDR2 is FYEKMQ (reference sequence). The V and J ends lost 6 bases and 5 bases respectively, with 7 bases between them. This chain's CDR3 is CASRGRETQYF. The CDR3 DNA is TGTGCCAGCAGGGGGCGGGAGACCCAGTACTTC.

The chain combines TRBV7-9 with TRBJ2-7; TRBD1 might be the D (8 bases). Trimming stripped 5 bases from V and 4 bases from J, with 21 bases between. Germline CDR1 is SEHNR and CDR2 is FQNEAQ (reference sequence). This CDR3 comprises 16 residues. The CDR3 region is CASSAGSGTGIYEQYF. Written as DNA, the CDR3 is TGTGCCAGCAGCGCAGGAAGCGGGACAGGCATTTACGAGCAGTACTTC.

V usage is TRBV5-1 and J usage is TRBJ1-1; 9 nucleotides align to TRBD1. V shed 3 bases and J 2 bases; nucleotides not matched to a gene: 5. CDR1 is SGHRS, CDR2 YFSETQ, per germline. The CDR3 covers 15 residues. CDR3 residues: CASSSGQGQNTEAFF. The DNA for the CDR3 is TGCGCCAGCAGCTCCGGACAGGGGCAAAACACTGAAGCTTTCTTT.

V and J are TRBV27 and TRBJ1-5; TRBD1 aligns across 7 bases. Germline-derived CDR1 and CDR2 are MNHEY and SMNVEV (reference sequence). The CDR3 runs 14 residues. V gave up 10 bases and J gave up 0 bases; unmatched junction bases: 6. The CDR3 protein is CATARGYSNQPQHF. CDR3 DNA: TGTGCCACGGCCAGGGGGTATAGCAATCAGCCCCAGCATTTT.

The CDR3 nucleotides read TGTGCCACCAGTGATTTCGCGCTTGGACAGGGGACTAGCACAGATACGCAGTATTTT. This translates into CATSDFALGQGTSTDTQYF. The chain combines TRBV24-1 with TRBJ2-3, with TRBD1 identical over 9 bases. The CDR3 is made up of 19 amino acids. The junction had 10 bases not matched to a gene; V was cut back by 1 base and J by 0 bases. CDR1 KGHDR and CDR2 SFDVKD come from the germline V gene.

The chain recombines TRBV27 with TRBJ1-5; D possibly corresponds to TRBD1 (5 bases). CDR3 size: 16 residues. Trimming removed 0 bases from V and 7 bases from J, with 16 bases in between. The germline V gene has CDR1 MNHEY and CDR2 SMNVEV (reference sequence). This CDR3 is CASSLSTAGLGQPQHF. The CDR3, as DNA: TGTGCCAGCAGTTTATCGACTGCAGGGTTGGGCCAGCCCCAGCATTTT.

The chain joins TRBV24-1 to TRBJ1-5; D possibly corresponds to TRBD1 (5 bases). V lost 7 bases to trimming and J lost 4 bases, with 13 bases between them. This CDR3 is built from 14 residues. Per the germline V gene, CDR1 is KGHDR and CDR2 is SFDVKD. CDR3 DNA: TGTGCCACCAGCGTGGCAGGGCCGAATCAGCCCCAGCATTTT. Protein: CATSVAGPNQPQHF.

The chain couples TRBV15 to TRBJ1-2; D perhaps matches TRBD1 (6 bases). The CDR3 totals 14 residues. Trimming took 0 bases from V and 4 from J, leaving 9 bases between them. Germline assignment: CDR1 LNHNV and CDR2 YYDKDF (reference sequence). The CDR3 reads CATSRDQGIYGYTF. The CDR3 nucleotides are TGTGCCACCAGCAGAGATCAGGGGATCTATGGCTACACCTTC.

The rearrangement uses TRBV29-1 and TRBJ1-4, with 9 bases lining up with TRBD1. This CDR3 contains 13 residues. Germline trimming cut 6 bases from V and 8 bases from J; bases unmatched to any gene: 7. In germline, CDR1 is SQVTM, CDR2 ANQGSEA. DNA for the CDR3: TGCAGCGTGACGGACAGGGGAAGCGAAAAACTGTTTTTT. Its translation: CSVTDRGSEKLFF.

This chain links TRBV7-2 with TRBJ2-5; 7 bases line up with TRBD2. V gave up 5 bases and J gave up 3 bases; unmatched junction bases: 6. CDR1 is SGHTA and CDR2 is FQGNSA in the germline V gene. This CDR3 comprises 14 residues. This CDR3 reads CASSRILAEETQYF. DNA of the CDR3: TGTGCCAGCAGCCGGATCCTAGCGGAAGAGACCCAGTACTTC.